This TCR beta chain was sequenced in a study of siplizumab effects on memory and regulatory T cells. General observations from the study: Naive T cells looked more diverse than memory cells and looked like major alloresponse contributors. On average, about 70% of mappable alloreactive CD4+ clones were Treg-derived under siplizumab, against about 30% in controls.

V shed 6 bases and J shed 5 bases, with 11 bases lying between them. CDR1 is KGHSH, CDR2 LQKENI, per germline. The CDR3 consists of 13 residues. Roughly 100,000 TCR templates underwent assay in every sample. Repertoires were generated with immunoSEQ multiplex PCR, while TCRdb's copy carries only in-frame clones and drops some. Of roughly 92,000 clones listed, roughly 94% are singletons. Concerning this clone: Its antigen is unknown.

V usage is TRBV18 and J usage is TRBJ1-5; D is possibly TRBD1 (5 bases). Sequencing was carried out using non-Treg CD4+ T cells sorted from blood. The sequence was collected from a human donor in good health. The CDR3 spells CASSGGFDQPQHF. The CDR3 coding sequence is TGTGCCAGCTCGGGGGGGTTCGATCAGCCCCAGCATTTT.